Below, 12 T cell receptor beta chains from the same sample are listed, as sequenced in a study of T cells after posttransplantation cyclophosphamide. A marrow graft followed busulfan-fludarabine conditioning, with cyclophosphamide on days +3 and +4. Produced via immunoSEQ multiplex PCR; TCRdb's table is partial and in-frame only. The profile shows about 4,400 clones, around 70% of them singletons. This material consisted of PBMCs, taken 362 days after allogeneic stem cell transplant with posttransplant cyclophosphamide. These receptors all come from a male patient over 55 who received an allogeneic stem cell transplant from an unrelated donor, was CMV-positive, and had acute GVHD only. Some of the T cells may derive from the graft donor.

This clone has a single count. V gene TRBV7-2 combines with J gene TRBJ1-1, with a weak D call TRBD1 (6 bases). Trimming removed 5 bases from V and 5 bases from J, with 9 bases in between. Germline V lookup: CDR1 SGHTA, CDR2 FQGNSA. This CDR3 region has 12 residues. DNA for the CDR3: TGTGCCAGCAGCCGAGACAGGACTGAAGCTTTCTTT. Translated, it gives CASSRDRTEAFF.

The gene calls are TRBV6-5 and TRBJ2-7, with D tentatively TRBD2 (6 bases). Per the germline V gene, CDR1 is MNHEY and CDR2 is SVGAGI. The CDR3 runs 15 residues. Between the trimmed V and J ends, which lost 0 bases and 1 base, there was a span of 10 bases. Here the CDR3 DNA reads TGTGCCAGCAGTTACTCTGGGACTTATTCCTACGAGCAGTACTTC. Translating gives CASSYSGTYSYEQYF.

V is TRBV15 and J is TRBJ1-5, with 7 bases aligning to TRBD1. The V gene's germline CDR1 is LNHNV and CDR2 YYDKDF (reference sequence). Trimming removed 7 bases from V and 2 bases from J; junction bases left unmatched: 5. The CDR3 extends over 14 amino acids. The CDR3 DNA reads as TGTGCCACCACCAAGACAGGGCGCAATCAGCCCCAGCATTTT. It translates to CATTKTGRNQPQHF.

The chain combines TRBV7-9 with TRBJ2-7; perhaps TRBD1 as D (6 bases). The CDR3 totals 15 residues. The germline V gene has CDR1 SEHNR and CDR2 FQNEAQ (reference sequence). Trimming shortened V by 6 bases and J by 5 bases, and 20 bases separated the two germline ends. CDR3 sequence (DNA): TGTGCCAGCAGTTCTAACAGGGTTCCTTGGGACGAGCAGTACTTC. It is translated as CASSSNRVPWDEQYF. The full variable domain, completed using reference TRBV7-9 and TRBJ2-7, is DTGVSQNPRHKITKRGQNVTFRCDPISEHNRLYWYRQTLGQGPEFLTYFQNEAQLEKSRLLSDRFSAERPKGSFSTLEIQRTEQGDSAMYLCASSSNRVPWDEQYFGPGTRLTVT.

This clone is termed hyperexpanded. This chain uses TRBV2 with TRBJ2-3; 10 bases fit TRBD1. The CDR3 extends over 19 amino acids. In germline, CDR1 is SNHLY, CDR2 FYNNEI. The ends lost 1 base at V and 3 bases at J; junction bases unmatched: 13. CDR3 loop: CASSEEGGPGQGWTDTQYF. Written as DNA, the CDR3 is TGTGCCAGCAGTGAAGAAGGTGGTCCGGGACAGGGGTGGACAGATACGCAGTATTTT.

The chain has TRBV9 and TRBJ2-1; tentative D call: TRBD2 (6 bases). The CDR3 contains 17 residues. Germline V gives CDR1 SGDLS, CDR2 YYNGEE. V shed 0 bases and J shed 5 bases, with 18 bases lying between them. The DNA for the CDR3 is TGTGCCAGCAGCGTAGACTTTCGGGGGTTGGTCGACAATGAGCAGTTCTTC. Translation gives CASSVDFRGLVDNEQFF.

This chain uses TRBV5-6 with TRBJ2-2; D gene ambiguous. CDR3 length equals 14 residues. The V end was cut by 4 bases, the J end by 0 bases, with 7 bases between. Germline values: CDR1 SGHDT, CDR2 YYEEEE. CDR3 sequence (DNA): TGTGCCAGCAGCACTAAAGCGAACACCGGGGAGCTGTTTTTT. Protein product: CASSTKANTGELFF.

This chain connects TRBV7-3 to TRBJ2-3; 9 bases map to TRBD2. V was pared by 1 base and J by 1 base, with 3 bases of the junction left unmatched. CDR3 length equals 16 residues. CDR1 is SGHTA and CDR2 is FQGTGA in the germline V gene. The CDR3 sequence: CASSLSIAGGTDTQYF. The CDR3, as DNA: TGTGCCAGCAGCTTAAGTATAGCGGGAGGCACAGATACGCAGTATTTT.

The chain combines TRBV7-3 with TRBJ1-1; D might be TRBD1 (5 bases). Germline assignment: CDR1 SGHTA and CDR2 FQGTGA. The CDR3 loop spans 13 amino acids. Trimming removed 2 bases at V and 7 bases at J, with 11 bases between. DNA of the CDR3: TGTGCCAGCAGCTTATACGGGGGAGGTGAAGCTTTCTTT. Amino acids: CASSLYGGGEAFF.

CDR3 region: CASSPRTVTNTGELFF. The CDR3 DNA is TGTGCCAGCTCACCACGGACAGTCACGAACACCGGGGAGCTGTTTTTT. The gene calls are TRBV18 and TRBJ2-2; D may be TRBD1 (6 bases). Germline loops: CDR1 KGHSH, CDR2 LQKENI. CDR3 length: 16 amino acids. Trimming left V 1 base short and J 0 bases short, with 9 bases between.

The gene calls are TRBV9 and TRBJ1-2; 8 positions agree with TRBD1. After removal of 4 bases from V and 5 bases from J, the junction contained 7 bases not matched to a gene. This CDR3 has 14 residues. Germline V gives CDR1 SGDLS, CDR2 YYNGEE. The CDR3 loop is CASSSGGITYGYTF. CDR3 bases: TGTGCCAGCAGCTCAGGGGGCATAACTTATGGCTACACCTTC.

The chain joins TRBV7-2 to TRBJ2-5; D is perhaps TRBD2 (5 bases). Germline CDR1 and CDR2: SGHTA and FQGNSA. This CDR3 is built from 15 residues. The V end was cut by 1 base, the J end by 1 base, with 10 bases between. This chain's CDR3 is CASSLVGGLQETQYF. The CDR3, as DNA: TGTGCCAGCAGCTTAGTTGGAGGTCTCCAAGAGACCCAGTACTTC.